Shown below are 31 T cell receptor beta chains from a single sample sequenced in a study of T cell repertoires in cytomegalovirus infection. TCRdb reprocessed the reads with MiXCR, giving one entry per CDR3 protein. Among about 830,000 distinct CDR3 sequences, about 33% were seen once, and the ten largest hold 12%. These TCRs' antigens remain unknown. This specimen was cultured CD8+ T cells from PBMCs, taken from culture after CMV antigen stimulation. These receptors were collected from a human donor in good health (CMV status not recorded). Some clones in this sample may be carry-over from other donors' samples.

In this sample, this clonotype turned up a few times. The chain combines TRBV5-5 with TRBJ2-2; 9 bases are a match to TRBD1. V shed 3 bases, J shed 6 bases, and the junction held 3 bases outside the gene matches. The germline V gene encodes CDR1 SGHKS and CDR2 YYEKEE (reference sequence). The CDR3 extends over 14 amino acids. The CDR3 loop is CASSWGQGPGELFF. CDR3 nucleotides: TGTGCCAGCAGCTGGGGACAGGGCCCCGGGGAGCTGTTTTTT.

This clonotype was seen just once. CDR3 protein: CAPASSQDGAGAPQGETQYF. CDR3 coding DNA: TGCGCCCCCGCCAGCAGCCAAGATGGAGCGGGGGCCCCACAAGGAGAGACCCAGTACTTC. V gene TRBV4-1 combines with J gene TRBJ2-5; 8 bases fit TRBD2. The CDR3 contains 20 residues. Per the germline V gene, CDR1 is MGHRA and CDR2 is YSYEKL. Trimming at V came to 11 bases and at J to 4 bases, leaving 30 bases not matched to a gene.

This clonotype appeared a few times. J is TRBJ2-5 and V is TRBV28; D not certain. Germline CDR1 reads MDHEN; CDR2 reads SYDVKM. V shed 8 bases and J shed 3 bases, with 16 bases lying between them. The CDR3 loop spans 14 amino acids. The CDR3 region is CASHSVSTKETQYF. The DNA for the CDR3 is TGTGCCAGCCACTCCGTTTCCACCAAAGAGACCCAGTACTTC.

Only a few counts were recorded for this clonotype. V gene TRBV4-1 combines with J gene TRBJ1-1; TRBD1 aligns across 10 bases. Trimming removed 0 bases from V and 2 bases from J; junction bases left unmatched: 9. CDR1 and CDR2 (germline): MGHRA, YSYEKL. The CDR3 loop spans 18 amino acids. DNA for the CDR3: TGCGCCAGCAGCCAAGAAGTATCACGGACAGGGGGAAACACTGAAGCTTTCTTT. This gives the protein CASSQEVSRTGGNTEAFF.

The gene calls are TRBV6-5 and TRBJ2-2; TRBD1 matches at 7 bases. In germline, CDR1 is MNHEY, CDR2 SVGAGI. CDR3 length: 15 amino acids. J lost 7 bases, V lost 4 bases, and 9 bases had no gene match. The CDR3: CASSSRQGESGELFF. The DNA for the CDR3 is TGTGCCAGCAGTTCTCGCCAGGGGGAAAGCGGGGAGCTGTTTTTT.

This clonotype came up many times. The V call is TRBV29-1, the J call TRBJ1-2; perhaps TRBD1 as D (6 bases). The ends were cut back, 6 bases at V and 3 bases at J, with 11 bases in the middle. Germline values: CDR1 SQVTM, CDR2 ANQGSEA. This CDR3 has 12 amino acids. The CDR3 region is CSVRTDYYGYTF. CDR3 nucleotides: TGCAGCGTCCGGACAGACTACTATGGCTACACCTTC.

This clonotype was observed a handful of times. The chain has TRBV2 and TRBJ2-7, with 8 nucleotides matching TRBD1. The germline gives CDR1 SNHLY, CDR2 FYNNEI. The length of the CDR3 is 15 residues. The ends lost 3 bases at V and 3 bases at J; junction bases unmatched: 7. CDR3 in amino acids: CASSDNRDRFYEQYF. CDR3 sequence (DNA): TGTGCCAGCAGTGATAACCGGGACAGGTTCTACGAGCAGTACTTC.

The sample holds many counts of this clonotype. The gene calls are TRBV7-3 and TRBJ2-1; 12 positions agree with TRBD2. V shed 5 bases, J shed 6 bases, and the junction held 5 bases outside the gene matches. CDR3 length: 15 residues. Germline V gives CDR1 SGHTA, CDR2 FQGTGA. The CDR3 loop is CASSQLAGGVNEQFF. Written as DNA, the CDR3 is TGTGCCAGCAGCCAACTAGCGGGGGGCGTCAATGAGCAGTTCTTC.

The rearrangement uses TRBV20-1 and TRBJ2-5; 13 bases line up with TRBD2. Germline trimming cut 0 bases from V and 5 bases from J; bases unmatched to any gene: 9. This CDR3 comprises 17 residues. From germline, CDR1 is DFQATT and CDR2 SNEGSKA (reference sequence). CDR3 sequence: CSARDRVLAGGQETQYF. As DNA, the CDR3 is TGCAGTGCTAGAGATCGGGTACTAGCGGGGGGGCAGGAGACCCAGTACTTC.

The table lists this clonotype with a few counts. This chain connects TRBV6-2 or TRBV6-3 to TRBJ2-1; D is unclear. This CDR3 comprises 14 residues. The V gene lost 4 bases and the J gene lost 4 bases, with 11 bases spanning the gap. CDR1 MNHEY and CDR2 SVGEGT come from the germline V gene. The DNA of the CDR3 is TGTGCCAGCAGTTTTGGGCAGGTGTACAATGAGCAGTTCTTC. It is translated as CASSFGQVYNEQFF.

On this clonotype itself: A much more abundant neighbour one base away suggests this may be a read error. The chain carries TRBV7-2 and TRBJ1-6; tentatively, D is TRBD1 (5 bases). Germline CDR1 and CDR2: SGHTA and FQGNSA. This CDR3 spans 16 amino acids. The CDR3 region has the DNA TGTGCCAGCAGCCAGAAGGGGTACTCCTATAATTCATCCCTCCACTTT. Protein product: CASSQKGYSYNSSLHF.

The gene calls are TRBV10-3 and TRBJ2-7; no definite D call. Between the trimmed V and J ends, which lost 6 bases and 0 bases, there was a span of 18 bases. CDR1 and CDR2 from the germline V gene are ENHRY and SYGVKD. The CDR3 covers 16 residues. CDR3 sequence: CAIRLFKGASSYEQYF. The CDR3 DNA reads as TGTGCCATCAGACTTTTTAAAGGCGCCAGCTCCTACGAGCAGTACTTC.

This clonotype has only a few counts. This chain uses TRBV7-9 with TRBJ2-1; perhaps TRBD2 as D (7 bases). V shed 3 bases and J shed 5 bases, with 17 bases lying between them. CDR3 length equals 16 residues. The germline CDR1 and CDR2 sequences are SEHNR and FQNEAQ (reference sequence). In nucleotides, the CDR3 is TGTGCCAGCAGCTTTCCTGAGGGGGGGCCCAACAATGAGCAGTTCTTC. It translates to CASSFPEGGPNNEQFF.

This clonotype was seen just once. A junction end diverges from the germline sequence, so it may reflect a read error. This sequence joins TRBV12-3 or TRBV12-4 and TRBJ2-1; TRBD1 is a possible D gene (6 bases). The CDR3 is 16 amino acids. The CDR3: CANSLGATRGTHEQFF. CDR3 sequence (DNA): TGTGCCAACAGTCTGGGGGCTACCCGGGGTACTCATGAGCAGTTCTTC.

The chain combines TRBV7-9 with TRBJ1-3; D not resolved. The CDR3 covers 12 residues. CDR1 and CDR2 (germline): SEHNR, FQNEAQ (reference sequence). The V end was cut by 1 base, the J end by 13 bases, with 11 bases between. CDR3 sequence (DNA): TGTGCCAGCAGCTTAGACGGGAAACAGATATATTTT. This sequence encodes CASSLDGKQIYF.

This clonotype was seen just once. The V and J genes are TRBV7-3 and TRBJ2-3; 13 bases map to TRBD2. CDR3 length: 20 residues. After removal of 5 bases from V and 0 bases from J, the junction contained 14 bases not matched to a gene. CDR1 and CDR2 from the germline V gene are SGHTA and FQGTGA. CDR3 coding DNA: TGTGCCAGCAGCCCATACCAAGCGCCGGGACTAGCGGGGAGCACAGATACGCAGTATTTT. Translated, it gives CASSPYQAPGLAGSTDTQYF.

The rearrangement links TRBV10-3 to TRBJ1-2, with a possible D match to TRBD1 (5 bases). With 9 bases removed from V and 7 bases from J, the gap between germline ends came to 24 bases. Germline V gene data show CDR1 as ENHRY and CDR2 as SYGVKD. This CDR3 has 15 residues. CDR3 region: CAILGGSGISSGYTF. CDR3 nucleotide sequence: TGTGCCATTCTGGGGGGGAGTGGCATTAGTAGTGGCTACACCTTC.

This clonotype was seen only a few times. The chain is built from TRBV14 and TRBJ1-2; no reliable D call. The CDR3 totals 15 residues. V lost 4 bases to trimming and J lost 2 bases, with 14 bases between them. Germline CDR1 is SGHDN and CDR2 is FVKESK. CDR3 amino acids: CASSPRTVTNYGYTF. CDR3 in DNA: TGTGCCAGCAGCCCTAGGACGGTTACAAACTATGGCTACACCTTC.

In its sample, this clonotype was seen a few times. This chain links TRBV6-2 or TRBV6-3 with TRBJ2-7, with D perhaps TRBD1 (5 bases). CDR3 size: 14 residues. The V end was cut by 5 bases, the J end by 4 bases, with 15 bases between. CDR1 MNHEY and CDR2 SVGEGT come from the germline V gene. CDR3: CASSLGHSPYEQYV. CDR3 bases: TGTGCCAGCAGTCTAGGACATTCTCCTTACGAGCAGTACGTC.

This clonotype was recorded a few times. One end of the junction is discordant with germline, which a read error may explain. The chain links TRBV7-7 to TRBJ2-7; 7 bases fit TRBD2. The CDR3 is 14 amino acids. Germline CDR1 SSHAT, CDR2 FNYEAQ (reference sequence). CDR3 nucleotide sequence: TGTGCTAGCAGCTTAGCCAGGGAGGGCTACGAGCAGTACTTC. Encoded protein: CASSLAREGYEQYF.

This clonotype was seen repeatedly, ten times or more. The genes are TRBV7-6 and TRBJ2-3; 9 bases are a match to TRBD1. Germline CDR1 and CDR2: SGHVS and FNYEAQ. The CDR3 is made up of 15 amino acids. Trimming took 6 bases from V and 0 from J; bases not matched to a gene: 4. In DNA form, the CDR3 reads TGTGCCAGCAGTTCTGGGACAGGGAGCACAGATACGCAGTATTTT. It is translated as CASSSGTGSTDTQYF.

This chain links TRBV20-1 with TRBJ2-2; TRBD1 matches 7 bases. The CDR3 runs 15 residues. CDR1 and CDR2 from the germline V gene are DFQATT and SNEGSKA (reference sequence). V shed 5 bases and J 0 bases; nucleotides not matched to a gene: 6. CDR3 DNA sequence: TGCAGTGCTGACCGGACAGGCGCGAACACCGGGGAGCTGTTTTTT. This translates into CSADRTGANTGELFF.

The chain links TRBV4-2 to TRBJ2-3, with 8 bases that match TRBD2. V was pared by 4 bases and J by 0 bases, with 6 bases of the junction left unmatched. CDR1 and CDR2 from the germline V gene are LGHNA and YNFKEQ. There are 16 residues in the CDR3. The CDR3 coding sequence is TGTGCCAGCAGCCTATTAGAGCGGGGGAGCACAGATACGCAGTATTTT. Residues: CASSLLERGSTDTQYF.

V usage is TRBV27 and J usage is TRBJ2-3; 12 nucleotides match TRBD1. CDR1 and CDR2 (germline): MNHEY, SMNVEV (reference sequence). The CDR3 sequence is 15 residues long. The ends lost 8 bases at V and 4 bases at J; junction bases unmatched: 7. CDR3 nucleotides: TGTGCCAGCTCCTCCGGGACAGGGGGCGCAGATACGCAGTATTTT. It yields the protein CASSSGTGGADTQYF.

This clonotype was recorded at least ten times. This chain joins TRBV7-3 and TRBJ2-2; a weak D match, TRBD2 (5 bases). This CDR3 region has 16 residues. V was shortened by 5 bases and J by 0 bases, with 13 bases between the two germline ends. Germline V gene lookup returns CDR1 SGHTA and CDR2 FQGTGA. For the CDR3, the DNA is TGTGCCAGCAGCCCGGTTCGACTATCGAACACCGGGGAGCTGTTTTTT. The encoded protein is CASSPVRLSNTGELFF.

This clonotype was observed a handful of times. V usage is TRBV6-2 or TRBV6-3 and J usage is TRBJ2-5; perhaps D is TRBD1 or TRBD2 (5 bases each). The CDR3 consists of 13 residues. V lost 8 bases and J 3 bases, leaving 13 bases between the germline ends. Germline CDR1 and CDR2: MNHEY and SVGEGT. This CDR3 is CASGDGHEETQYF. CDR3 DNA: TGTGCCAGCGGGGACGGGCATGAAGAGACCCAGTACTTC.

V and J are TRBV27 and TRBJ2-7, with TRBD2 as a possible D gene (7 bases). Germline V gene lookup returns CDR1 MNHEY and CDR2 SMNVEV (reference sequence). V gave up 8 bases and J gave up 3 bases, with 20 bases separating them. The CDR3 sequence is 15 residues long. The CDR3 protein is CASGGADRNIYEQYF. The CDR3, as DNA: TGTGCCAGCGGGGGGGCTGACAGGAATATCTACGAGCAGTACTTC.

The table lists this clonotype with a count of one. The V gene is TRBV7-6, the J gene TRBJ1-6; D is unclear. The germline CDR1 and CDR2 sequences are SGHVS and FNYEAQ. The germline V and J ends were trimmed by 1 base and 10 bases, with 14 bases remaining between them. The CDR3 runs 15 residues. This CDR3 reads CASSLEAVDGSPLHF. The CDR3 DNA sequence: TGTGCCAGCAGCTTAGAAGCAGTGGATGGGTCACCCCTCCACTTT.

This clonotype has only a few counts. This sequence joins TRBV6-2 or TRBV6-3 and TRBJ2-1; TRBD1 aligns across 9 bases. This CDR3 has 14 residues. Germline-derived CDR1 and CDR2 are MNHEY and SVGEGT. The V segment lost 4 bases and the J segment 6 bases; nucleotides outside the gene matches: 4. The CDR3 nucleotides read TGTGCCAGCAGTTTCGGGACAGGGACCAATGAGCAGTTCTTC. Its translation: CASSFGTGTNEQFF.

The chain couples TRBV7-9 to TRBJ1-1; D call uncertain. CDR1 and CDR2 (germline): SEHNR, FQNEAQ (reference sequence). The CDR3 consists of 12 residues. With 7 bases removed from V and 5 bases from J, the gap between germline ends came to 11 bases. Here the CDR3 reads CASTSKVTEAFF. Written as DNA, the CDR3 is TGTGCCAGCACTTCAAAGGTAACTGAAGCTTTCTTT. Complete variable domain (other parts from reference TRBV7-9 and TRBJ1-1): DTGVSQNPRHKITKRGQNVTFRCDPISEHNRLYWYRQTLGQGPEFLTYFQNEAQLEKSRLLSDRFSAERPKGSFSTLEIQRTEQGDSAMYLCASTSKVTEAFFGQGTRLTVV.

V usage is TRBV29-1 and J usage is TRBJ1-1, with TRBD1 matching 7 bases. CDR1 is SQVTM, CDR2 ANQGSEA, per germline. The CDR3 has 13 residues. V shed 6 bases and J 5 bases; nucleotides not matched to a gene: 9. In nucleotides, the CDR3 is TGCAGCGTAATACGACAGGGTGGAACTGAAGCTTTCTTT. This translates into CSVIRQGGTEAFF.